Listed below are T cell receptor beta chains from one sample, sequenced in a study of cytotoxic CD8 clonotypes in ibrutinib-treated CLL. Generated by immunoSEQ multiplex PCR, the TCRdb table keeps only in-frame clones and is missing some. The table has approximately 13,000 clones, around 70% seen once; the top ten hold 5% to 7%. The sequencing used PBMCs, collected before ibrutinib treatment. Receptors were obtained from a human donor with chronic lymphocytic leukemia. Both conserved end residues are part of each CDR3. The D gene is left open where the match is weak. Rows may omit the clone size; those that give it use once, few, many or a size class.

v_gene	j_gene	abundance	d_gene	CDR3aa	CDR3nt
TRBV20-1	TRBJ1-2	.	.	CSAPRGGGYTF	TGCAGTGCGCCCCGCGGGGGGGGCTACACCTTC
TRBV5-1	TRBJ2-7	.	TRBD1	CASKTGTGLGRVQYF	TGCGCCAGCAAGACCGGGACAGGGTTGGGACGGGTCCAGTACTTC
TRBV7-2	TRBJ2-4	.	.	CASSNGLGTKNIQYF	TGTGCCAGCAGTAACGGGTTGGGGACCAAAAACATTCAGTACTTC
TRBV27	TRBJ1-2	.	TRBD1	CASSFGDRGGYTF	TGTGCCAGCAGTTTCGGGGACAGGGGGGGCTACACCTTC
TRBV6-5	TRBJ2-3	.	TRBD2	CATHRGGPSTDTQYF	TGTGCCACCCATCGGGGGGGCCCCTCCACAGATACGCAGTATTTT
TRBV18	TRBJ2-3	.	TRBD2	CASSTSSGGTDTQYF	TGTGCCAGCTCAACATCTAGCGGAGGCACAGATACGCAGTATTTT
TRBV7-2	TRBJ2-3	.	.	CASSRGYDTQYF	TGTGCCAGCAGCCGGGGGTATGATACGCAGTATTTT
TRBV18	TRBJ2-6	.	TRBD1	CASSPRLTGVFWYGANVLTF	TGTGCCAGCTCACCACGACTCACAGGGGTTTTTTGGTACGGGGCCAACGTCCTGACTTTC
TRBV6-6	TRBJ2-7	.	.	CASSPRAEYEQYF	TGTGCCAGCAGTCCCAGGGCCGAATACGAGCAGTACTTC
TRBV28	TRBJ1-3	.	.	CASRGTNTNSGNTIYF	TGTGCCAGCAGAGGGACCAACACAAACTCTGGAAACACCATATATTTT
TRBV7-2	TRBJ2-7	once	.	CASSLAPGTPLGQYF	TGTGCCAGCAGCTTAGCGCCCGGGACCCCACTGGGGCAGTACTTC
TRBV7-2	TRBJ1-5	.	.	CASSLRDLPPLSNQPQHF	TGTGCCAGCAGCTTACGGGACCTACCCCCCCTTAGCAATCAGCCCCAGCATTTT
TRBV19	TRBJ2-7	.	TRBD1	CASSPTGQVTYEQYF	TGTGCCAGTAGCCCAACGGGACAGGTGACCTACGAGCAGTACTTC
TRBV7-3	TRBJ1-1	few	.	CASSPGHANTEAFF	TGTGCCAGCAGCCCCGGACACGCGAACACTGAAGCTTTCTTT
TRBV6-5	TRBJ2-1	.	TRBD2	CASSQTSGGPAEQFF	TGTGCCAGCAGCCAGACTAGCGGGGGGCCGGCTGAGCAGTTCTTC
TRBV19	TRBJ1-2	.	.	CASSARTYGYTF	TGTGCCAGTAGTGCCCGGACCTATGGCTACACCTTC
TRBV18	TRBJ1-2	.	TRBD1	CASSPDRDGYTF	TGTGCCAGCTCACCGGACAGGGATGGCTACACCTTC
TRBV7-9	TRBJ2-7	.	.	CASSPERGTRPYEQYF	TGTGCCAGCAGCCCGGAACGTGGGACCCGGCCCTACGAGCAGTACTTC
TRBV30	TRBJ1-5	.	.	CAWSPGHGPGNQPQHF	TGTGCCTGGAGTCCCGGGCACGGCCCGGGCAATCAGCCCCAGCATTTT
TRBV19	TRBJ1-3	few	.	CASSIVPVGNTIYF	TGTGCCAGTAGTATCGTCCCGGTGGGAAACACCATATATTTT
TRBV27	TRBJ2-2	once	.	CASSFKFPVTGELFF	TGTGCCAGCAGTTTTAAATTCCCTGTGACCGGGGAGCTGTTTTTT
TRBV18	TRBJ1-5	.	TRBD1	CASSSPDRYSNQPQHF	TGTGCCAGCTCATCCCCGGACAGGTATAGCAATCAGCCCCAGCATTTT
TRBV6-1	TRBJ1-1	.	.	CASSEQGHMNTEAFF	TGTGCCAGCAGTGAACAAGGACACATGAACACTGAAGCTTTCTTT
TRBV4-3	TRBJ2-2	.	.	CASSPPRDSNTGELFF	TGCGCCAGCAGCCCCCCGCGGGACTCGAACACCGGGGAGCTGTTTTTT
TRBV28	TRBJ2-7	.	.	CASSWAGPPYEQYF	TGTGCCAGCAGTTGGGCAGGGCCGCCCTACGAGCAGTACTTC
TRBV7-2	TRBJ1-3	.	.	CASSPGMGRTSSGNTIYF	TGTGCCAGCAGCCCAGGGATGGGCAGGACTTCTTCTGGAAACACCATATATTTT
TRBV6-1	TRBJ1-4	.	.	CASSEVGGTGEKLFF	TGTGCCAGCAGTGAAGTTGGGGGCACAGGTGAAAAACTGTTTTTT
TRBV13	TRBJ2-3	few	.	CASSPPGGMARPDTQYF	TGTGCCAGCAGCCCGCCCGGCGGGATGGCTCGCCCAGATACGCAGTATTTT
TRBV5-3	TRBJ2-7	few	TRBD1	CARSGWDRGPLPYEQYF	TGTGCCAGAAGCGGCTGGGACAGGGGGCCCTTGCCCTACGAGCAGTACTTC
TRBV15	TRBJ2-7	once	.	CATSRGDRPWTGQYF	TGTGCCACCAGCAGAGGGGACCGGCCCTGGACCGGGCAGTACTTC
TRBV28	TRBJ1-1	.	.	CGTMGGNTEAFF	TGTGGTACTATGGGGGGGAACACTGAAGCTTTCTTT
TRBV4-1	TRBJ2-1	few	.	CASSQDPGLGEQFF	TGCGCCAGCAGCCAAGACCCCGGACTGGGTGAGCAGTTCTTC
TRBV28	TRBJ2-3	few	.	CASTAEVRTDTQYF	TGTGCCAGCACTGCGGAAGTGCGCACAGATACGCAGTATTTT
TRBV7-8	TRBJ2-1	.	.	CASSPHPEINEQFF	TGTGCCAGCAGCCCTCACCCTGAGATCAATGAGCAGTTCTTC
TRBV7-2	TRBJ1-1	.	TRBD1	CASSLVGQGGHTEAFF	TGTGCCAGCAGCTTAGTTGGACAGGGGGGACACACTGAAGCTTTCTTT
TRBV6-5	TRBJ1-5	.	.	CASSYIWGSNQPQHF	TGTGCCAGCAGTTACATTTGGGGGAGCAATCAGCCCCAGCATTTT
TRBV30	TRBJ2-5	.	TRBD2	CAWSVGGSQETQYF	TGTGCCTGGAGTGTGGGCGGGAGCCAAGAGACCCAGTACTTC
TRBV7-6	TRBJ2-7	.	.	CASSPRDGYEQYF	TGTGCCAGCAGCCCCCGGGACGGATACGAGCAGTACTTC
TRBV19	TRBJ1-4	few	.	CASSIGSGLGDEKLFF	TGTGCCAGTAGTATTGGATCAGGCCTCGGGGATGAAAAACTGTTTTTT
TRBV5-1	TRBJ2-7	.	.	CASSGSYEQYF	TGCGCCAGCAGCGGATCCTACGAGCAGTACTTC
TRBV5-1	TRBJ1-4	.	.	CASTFGGLKGEKLFF	TGCGCCAGCACCTTTGGAGGGTTAAAGGGTGAAAAACTGTTTTTT
TRBV28	TRBJ2-3	.	.	CASSLGEPTDTQYF	TGTGCCAGCAGTTTAGGGGAACCCACAGATACGCAGTATTTT
TRBV7-3	TRBJ2-2	few	.	CASSLGSPVGNTGELFF	TGTGCCAGCAGCTTAGGGTCCCCGGTCGGGAACACCGGGGAGCTGTTTTTT
TRBV6-6	TRBJ2-2	.	.	CATTGTGNTGELFF	TGTGCCACCACGGGCACAGGAAACACCGGGGAGCTGTTTTTT
TRBV7-9	TRBJ1-5	few	.	CASSQWDGASYSNQPQHF	TGTGCCAGCAGCCAGTGGGACGGGGCCTCCTATAGCAATCAGCCCCAGCATTTT
TRBV13	TRBJ2-1	.	.	CASSLVGPDNEQFF	TGTGCCAGCAGCTTAGTGGGCCCGGACAATGAGCAGTTCTTC
TRBV5-1	TRBJ2-6	.	.	CASSDSGPPNVLTF	TGCGCCAGCAGCGACTCCGGGCCGCCTAACGTCCTGACTTTC
TRBV2	TRBJ2-4	few	.	CASGQPGHIQYF	TGTGCCAGTGGACAGCCCGGTCACATTCAGTACTTC
TRBV5-5	TRBJ1-1	.	TRBD1	CASSPEGATEAFF	TGTGCCAGCAGCCCGGAGGGGGCCACTGAAGCTTTCTTT
TRBV10-3	TRBJ2-7	.	TRBD1	CAISGGQGFYEQYF	TGTGCCATCAGTGGGGGACAGGGCTTCTACGAGCAGTACTTC
TRBV28	TRBJ2-7	few	.	CASSPRQIPAYEQYF	TGTGCCAGCAGTCCAAGACAGATCCCAGCCTACGAGCAGTACTTC
TRBV2	TRBJ2-1	few	.	CASSAGTNNEQFF	TGTGCCAGCAGTGCCGGCACCAACAATGAGCAGTTCTTC
TRBV18	TRBJ2-5	.	.	CASSPGGETQYF	TGTGCCAGCTCACCCGGGGGAGAGACCCAGTACTTC
TRBV4-3	TRBJ2-3	.	TRBD2	CASSQLYMRRGEADTQYF	TGCGCCAGCAGCCAACTTTATATGAGGCGGGGGGAGGCAGATACGCAGTATTTT